Listed below are T cell receptor beta chains from one sample, sequenced in a study of shared clonotypes between healthy human individuals. Some clones are missing from TCRdb's copy, which holds only in-frame ones; the method was immunoSEQ multiplex PCR. The repertoire holds around 2.1 million clones, with about 92% as singletons. The specimen was naive CD8+ T cells from PBMCs. Receptors were obtained from a man aged 18 to 29 in good health. Some clones in this sample may be carry-over from other donors' samples. The CDR3 runs from the conserved cysteine through the conserved F or W. Fields, in order: clone size, V gene, D gene, J gene, CDR3 DNA, CDR3 protein. D genes are given only for firm matches. Expanded clones are given a class, and other clones once, few, many or no size at all.

size: -; V: TRBV7-9; D: TRBD2; J: TRBJ2-5; DNA: TGTGCCAGCATCAAGCGGGGGGCGCGGGAGCAAGAGACCCAGTACTTC; CDR3: CASIKRGAREQETQYF
size: few; V: TRBV27; D: -; J: TRBJ1-1; DNA: TGTGCCAGCAGTTTATCGGCGGGCGCGAACACTGAAGCTTTCTTT; CDR3: CASSLSAGANTEAFF
size: -; V: TRBV4-1; D: -; J: TRBJ2-7; DNA: TGCGCCAGCAGCCAAGATGGTAGGGACGGCTCCTACGAGCAGTACTTC; CDR3: CASSQDGRDGSYEQYF
size: -; V: TRBV7-3; D: TRBD2; J: TRBJ2-3; DNA: TGTGCCAGCCGCCGGACTAGCGGGAAGACAGATACGCAGTATTTT; CDR3: CASRRTSGKTDTQYF
size: -; V: TRBV27; D: TRBD1; J: TRBJ2-1; DNA: TGTGCCACCAAGGACAGGGGGCCGTTCACTGAGCAGTTCTTC; CDR3: CATKDRGPFTEQFF
size: -; V: TRBV13; D: TRBD2; J: TRBJ2-5; DNA: TGTGCCAGCAGCAAGGATAGCGGGAGCTTTGAAGAGACCCAGTACTTC; CDR3: CASSKDSGSFEETQYF
size: -; V: TRBV7-9; D: -; J: TRBJ2-6; DNA: TGTGCCAGCAGCTCGACCCGGCGCGCTGGGGCCAACGTCCTGACTTTC; CDR3: CASSSTRRAGANVLTF
size: -; V: TRBV28; D: TRBD2; J: TRBJ2-1; DNA: TGTGCCAGATGGAGCGGGAGGGTGTACAATGAGCAGTTCTTC; CDR3: CARWSGRVYNEQFF
size: -; V: TRBV10-3; D: -; J: TRBJ1-2; DNA: TGTGCCATCAGTGACCCTTGGGCGGGGGAAGAAGGCTATGGCTACACCTTC; CDR3: CAISDPWAGEEGYGYTF
size: -; V: TRBV6-5; D: TRBD1; J: TRBJ1-2; DNA: TGTGCCAGCAGCACAGGGGTATCTAACTATGGCTACACCTTC; CDR3: CASSTGVSNYGYTF
size: -; V: TRBV28; D: -; J: TRBJ2-7; DNA: TGTGCCAGCACCCAGAGGGGTCCCTACGAGCAGTACTTC; CDR3: CASTQRGPYEQYF
size: -; V: TRBV19; D: TRBD1; J: TRBJ1-2; DNA: TGTGCCAGTAGTATCTTCCCCCGACAGGGGGCGATCGGCTACACCTTC; CDR3: CASSIFPRQGAIGYTF
size: -; V: TRBV6-5; D: -; J: TRBJ2-7; DNA: TGTGCCAGCAGTTACTCGGGGGGGACAAGGGAGCAGTACTTC; CDR3: CASSYSGGTREQYF
size: -; V: TRBV19; D: TRBD1; J: TRBJ1-5; DNA: TGTGCCAGTAGTACACACAGGGGTATGGGCAATCAGCCCCAGCATTTT; CDR3: CASSTHRGMGNQPQHF
size: -; V: TRBV6-1; D: TRBD1; J: TRBJ1-5; DNA: TGCGCTACCGGACAGGGAGGAGGTCAGCCCCAGCATTTT; CDR3: CATGQGGGQPQHF
size: few; V: TRBV4-1; D: -; J: TRBJ1-4; DNA: TGCGCCAGCAGCCAAGAGGCTCCTGCGGGTGAAAAACTGTTTTTT; CDR3: CASSQEAPAGEKLFF
size: -; V: TRBV5-1; D: TRBD2; J: TRBJ2-1; DNA: TGCGCCAGCAGCCCAACTAGCGGGACCTACAATGAGCAGTTCTTC; CDR3: CASSPTSGTYNEQFF
size: -; V: TRBV6-5; D: -; J: TRBJ2-3; DNA: TGTGCCAGCAGTTATGTAGCGGCGGGCACAGATACGCAGTATTTT; CDR3: CASSYVAAGTDTQYF
size: once; V: TRBV5-1; D: -; J: TRBJ2-6; DNA: TGCGCCAGCAGCGGGACCGAGGCGACAGCGATCTCTGGGGCCAACGTCCTGACTTTC; CDR3: CASSGTEATAISGANVLTF
size: -; V: TRBV4-3; D: -; J: TRBJ2-6; DNA: TGCGCCAGCGGAGTAGGGGGGGCGCGTGGGGCCAACGTCCTGACTTTC; CDR3: CASGVGGARGANVLTF
size: -; V: TRBV5-1; D: -; J: TRBJ2-1; DNA: TGCGCCAGCAGCTTGGAGGGTAGCGGCAGATTAAGGTACAATGAGCAGTTCTTC; CDR3: CASSLEGSGRLRYNEQFF
size: -; V: TRBV6-5; D: -; J: TRBJ2-7; DNA: TGTGCCAGCAGTCCCGACTTAAGCAGCTCCTACGAGCAGTACTTC; CDR3: CASSPDLSSSYEQYF
size: -; V: TRBV5-1; D: TRBD2; J: TRBJ2-1; DNA: TGCGCCAGCAGCCAACCGGGACTAGCGGGGTACAATGAGCAGTTCTTC; CDR3: CASSQPGLAGYNEQFF
size: -; V: TRBV2; D: -; J: TRBJ2-7; DNA: TGTGCCAGCTGCCGGGACGCAGCCAAGCAGTACTTC; CDR3: CASCRDAAKQYF
size: -; V: TRBV7-6; D: TRBD1; J: TRBJ2-2; DNA: TGTGCCAGCAGCTTAGTGCGGGACAGGGGGCTTGGCGGGGAGCTGTTTTTT; CDR3: CASSLVRDRGLGGELFF
size: -; V: TRBV11-1; D: TRBD1; J: TRBJ2-7; DNA: TGTGCCAGCAGCCCAAGGACAGGGGGCTACGAGCAGTACTTC; CDR3: CASSPRTGGYEQYF
size: -; V: TRBV28; D: TRBD1; J: TRBJ2-2; DNA: TGTGCCAGCAGTTTATGGGGGACAGCGAACACCGGGGAGCTGTTTTTT; CDR3: CASSLWGTANTGELFF
size: -; V: TRBV19; D: -; J: TRBJ2-7; DNA: TGTGCCAGCTCCTTTCGGGGTTCAGGAGAGCAGTACTTC; CDR3: CASSFRGSGEQYF
size: -; V: TRBV5-1; D: -; J: TRBJ1-2; DNA: TGCGCCAGCAGCTTGGAGGGATATGGCTACACCTTC; CDR3: CASSLEGYGYTF
size: -; V: TRBV27; D: TRBD1; J: TRBJ2-1; DNA: TGTGCCAGCAGTCCACCACCGGGACAGGAGAGAAGCAATGAGCAGTTCTTC; CDR3: CASSPPPGQERSNEQFF
size: -; V: TRBV5-4; D: -; J: TRBJ2-7; DNA: TGTGCCAGCAGGGAGGGCAGGGGTATCGAGCAGTACTTC; CDR3: CASREGRGIEQYF
size: -; V: TRBV27; D: TRBD1; J: TRBJ1-5; DNA: TGTGCCAGCAGCACGACAGGGGTCAGCAATCAGCCCCAGCATTTT; CDR3: CASSTTGVSNQPQHF
size: -; V: TRBV29-1; D: TRBD2; J: TRBJ2-3; DNA: TGCAGCGTTGAGTGGGGCCCTAGCGGGAGGGTTGACACAGATACGCAGTATTTT; CDR3: CSVEWGPSGRVDTDTQYF
size: -; V: TRBV11-2; D: TRBD1; J: TRBJ2-7; DNA: TGTGCCAGCAGCACGGGACAGGCCATCGCCTACGAGCAGTACTTC; CDR3: CASSTGQAIAYEQYF
size: -; V: TRBV5-1; D: TRBD2; J: TRBJ2-1; DNA: TGCGCCAGCCGGACTAGCGGGGTTTACTCCTACAATGAGCAGTTCTTC; CDR3: CASRTSGVYSYNEQFF
size: -; V: TRBV10-1; D: -; J: TRBJ1-1; DNA: TGCGCCAGCAGCACCACAGGGAAGACCACTGAAGCTTTCTTT; CDR3: CASSTTGKTTEAFF
size: -; V: TRBV7-9; D: -; J: TRBJ1-5; DNA: TGTGCCAGCAGCAGAGAGGGTTATAGCAATCAGCCCCAGCATTTT; CDR3: CASSREGYSNQPQHF
size: -; V: TRBV29-1; D: -; J: TRBJ1-1; DNA: TGCAGCGTTGGCGGGGGGGACCCGGGCACTGAAGCTTTCTTT; CDR3: CSVGGGDPGTEAFF
size: -; V: TRBV5-1; D: -; J: TRBJ2-7; DNA: TGCGCCAGCAGGGAATCCTACGAGCAGTACTTC; CDR3: CASRESYEQYF
size: -; V: TRBV6-1; D: TRBD1; J: TRBJ2-7; DNA: TGTGCCAGCAGGGAAATCCAGGGGGCCGAGCAGTACTTC; CDR3: CASREIQGAEQYF
size: -; V: TRBV4-1; D: -; J: TRBJ1-5; DNA: TGCGCCAGCAGCCAAAAACAGGGTGGAAATCAGCCCCAGCATTTT; CDR3: CASSQKQGGNQPQHF
size: -; V: TRBV7-9; D: TRBD1; J: TRBJ1-1; DNA: TGTGCCAGCAGCCTCCGACAGGGGGCGAAGTACACTGAAGCTTTCTTT; CDR3: CASSLRQGAKYTEAFF
size: -; V: TRBV10-1; D: -; J: TRBJ2-7; DNA: TGCGCCAGCGCGGCGGACCATTTCTACGAGCAGTACTTC; CDR3: CASAADHFYEQYF
size: -; V: TRBV7-9; D: -; J: TRBJ2-5; DNA: TGTGCCAGCAGCTTAGGGGCGGGGGCACGAGAGACCCAGTACTTC; CDR3: CASSLGAGARETQYF
size: -; V: TRBV5-1; D: TRBD2; J: TRBJ2-7; DNA: TGCGCCAGCAGCTCCGAGGGACTAGCGGGATCCTACGAGCAGTACTTC; CDR3: CASSSEGLAGSYEQYF
size: -; V: TRBV9; D: -; J: TRBJ1-5; DNA: TGTGCCAGCAGCGAGGGGGGCGGTCAGCCCCAGCATTTT; CDR3: CASSEGGGQPQHF
size: -; V: TRBV11-2; D: TRBD2; J: TRBJ2-7; DNA: TGTGCCAGCAGCTCTACCAGACTAGCGGGAGGTCGGGAGCAGTACTTC; CDR3: CASSSTRLAGGREQYF
size: -; V: TRBV6-5; D: TRBD1; J: TRBJ1-1; DNA: TGTGCCAGCAGTCCCCGGGACAGGATATCCCCTGAAGCTTTCTTT; CDR3: CASSPRDRISPEAFF
size: -; V: TRBV19; D: -; J: TRBJ2-7; DNA: TGTGCCAGTAGTATGGTACCCACCTCCTACGAGCAGTACTTC; CDR3: CASSMVPTSYEQYF
size: -; V: TRBV2; D: TRBD2; J: TRBJ2-7; DNA: TGTGCCAGCAGTGATTCGGTAACTAGCGGGAGCCTCTCCTACGAGCAGTACTTC; CDR3: CASSDSVTSGSLSYEQYF
size: -; V: TRBV11-2; D: -; J: TRBJ2-7; DNA: TGTGCCAGCAGCATGGGACAATGGAGCGAGCAGTACTTC; CDR3: CASSMGQWSEQYF
size: -; V: TRBV27; D: -; J: TRBJ1-3; DNA: TGTGCCAGCAGTCCAATCGGGACAACTGGAAACACCATATATTTT; CDR3: CASSPIGTTGNTIYF
size: once; V: TRBV27; D: TRBD2; J: TRBJ2-1; DNA: TGTGCCAGCAGTTTTCTCTCCTTACTAGCGGGACAACTCAATGAGCAGTTCTTC; CDR3: CASSFLSLLAGQLNEQFF
size: -; V: TRBV6-4; D: -; J: TRBJ2-1; DNA: TGTGCCAGCAGTCCCCCCCTTAATGAGCAGTTCTTC; CDR3: CASSPPLNEQFF